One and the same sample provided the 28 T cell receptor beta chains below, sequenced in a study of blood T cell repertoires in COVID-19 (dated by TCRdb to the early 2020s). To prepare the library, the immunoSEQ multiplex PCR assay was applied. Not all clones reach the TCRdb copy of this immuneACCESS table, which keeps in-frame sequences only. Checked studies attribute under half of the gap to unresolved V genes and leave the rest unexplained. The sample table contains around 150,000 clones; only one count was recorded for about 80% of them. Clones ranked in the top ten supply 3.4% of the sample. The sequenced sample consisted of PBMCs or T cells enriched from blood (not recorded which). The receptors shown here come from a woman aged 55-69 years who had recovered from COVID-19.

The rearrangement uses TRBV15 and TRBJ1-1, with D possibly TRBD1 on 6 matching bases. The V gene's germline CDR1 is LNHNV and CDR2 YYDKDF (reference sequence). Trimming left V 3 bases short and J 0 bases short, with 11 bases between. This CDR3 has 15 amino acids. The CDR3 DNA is TGTGCCACCAGCAGGGGGACACTGATGAACACTGAAGCTTTCTTT. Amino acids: CATSRGTLMNTEAFF.

CDR3 nucleotide sequence: TGTGCCAGCAGCTTACGGCGGCAGGGGGTTAGCACAGATACGCAGTATTTT. This encodes CASSLRRQGVSTDTQYF. The chain links TRBV13 to TRBJ2-3, with TRBD1 identical over 7 bases. The CDR3 runs to 17 residues. After removal of 2 bases from V and 0 bases from J, the junction contained 8 bases not matched to a gene. CDR1 and CDR2 (germline): PRHDT, FYEKMQ (reference sequence).

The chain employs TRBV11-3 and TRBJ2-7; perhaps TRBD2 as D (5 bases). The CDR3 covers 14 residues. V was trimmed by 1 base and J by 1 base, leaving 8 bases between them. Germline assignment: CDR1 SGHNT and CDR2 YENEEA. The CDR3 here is CASSLGTGSYEQYF. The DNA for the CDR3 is TGTGCCAGCAGCTTAGGGACGGGGTCCTACGAGCAGTACTTC.

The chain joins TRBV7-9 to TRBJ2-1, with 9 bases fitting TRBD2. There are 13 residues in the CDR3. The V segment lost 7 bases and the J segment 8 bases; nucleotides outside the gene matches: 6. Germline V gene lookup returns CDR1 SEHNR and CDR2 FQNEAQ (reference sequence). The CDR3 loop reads CASIVRLADEQFF. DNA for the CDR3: TGTGCCAGCATTGTTCGACTAGCGGATGAGCAGTTCTTC.

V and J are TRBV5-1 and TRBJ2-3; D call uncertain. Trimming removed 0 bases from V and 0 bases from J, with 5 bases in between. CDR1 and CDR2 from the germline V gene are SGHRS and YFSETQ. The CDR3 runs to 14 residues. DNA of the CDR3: TGCGCCAGCAGCTTGGCGTCTAGCACAGATACGCAGTATTTT. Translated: CASSLASSTDTQYF.

This chain's CDR3 is CASSSGTSGLQGRAGELFF. CDR3 nucleotide sequence: TGTGCCAGCAGCTCCGGGACTAGCGGGCTCCAAGGGAGGGCCGGGGAGCTGTTTTTT. The rearrangement uses TRBV11-2 and TRBJ2-2; TRBD2 matches at 12 bases. Germline assignment: CDR1 SGHAT and CDR2 FQNNGV. This CDR3 has 19 residues. The junction had 15 bases not matched to a gene; V was cut back by 4 bases and J by 6 bases.

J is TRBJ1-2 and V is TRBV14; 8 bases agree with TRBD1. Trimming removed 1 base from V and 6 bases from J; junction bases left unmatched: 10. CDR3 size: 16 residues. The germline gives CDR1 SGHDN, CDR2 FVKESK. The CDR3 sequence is CASSQGYASGGDGYTF. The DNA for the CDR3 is TGTGCCAGCAGCCAAGGATACGCCTCAGGGGGCGATGGCTACACCTTC.

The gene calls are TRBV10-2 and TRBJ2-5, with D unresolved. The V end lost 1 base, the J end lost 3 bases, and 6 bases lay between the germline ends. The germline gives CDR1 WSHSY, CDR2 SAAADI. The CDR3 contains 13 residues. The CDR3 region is CASSEFREETQYF. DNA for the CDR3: TGCGCCAGCAGTGAGTTTCGGGAAGAGACCCAGTACTTC.

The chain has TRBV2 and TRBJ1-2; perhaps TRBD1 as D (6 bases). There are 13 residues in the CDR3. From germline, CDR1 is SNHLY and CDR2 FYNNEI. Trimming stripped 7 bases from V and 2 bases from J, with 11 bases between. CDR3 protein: CASIRQANYGYTF. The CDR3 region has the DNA TGTGCCAGCATAAGACAGGCAAACTATGGCTACACCTTC.

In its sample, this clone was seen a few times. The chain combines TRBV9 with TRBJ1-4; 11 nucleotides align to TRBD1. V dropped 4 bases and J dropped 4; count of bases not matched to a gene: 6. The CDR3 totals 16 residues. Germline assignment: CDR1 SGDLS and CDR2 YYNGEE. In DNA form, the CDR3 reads TGTGCCAGCAGCCCCCGGACAGGGGGCCTTAATGAAAAACTGTTTTTT. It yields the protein CASSPRTGGLNEKLFF.

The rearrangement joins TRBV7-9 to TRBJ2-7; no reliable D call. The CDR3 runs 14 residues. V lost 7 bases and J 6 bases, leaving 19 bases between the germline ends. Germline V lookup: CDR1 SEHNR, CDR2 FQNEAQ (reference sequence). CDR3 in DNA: TGTGCCAGCAACCCATCATCCGCCTTCGGCGAGCAGTACTTC. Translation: CASNPSSAFGEQYF.

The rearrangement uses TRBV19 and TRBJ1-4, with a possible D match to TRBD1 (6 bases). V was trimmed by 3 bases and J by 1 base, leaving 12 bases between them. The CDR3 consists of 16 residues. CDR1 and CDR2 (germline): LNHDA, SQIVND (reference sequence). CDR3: CASSIGQGRTNEKLFF. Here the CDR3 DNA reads TGTGCCAGTAGTATTGGTCAGGGGCGAACTAATGAAAAACTGTTTTTT.

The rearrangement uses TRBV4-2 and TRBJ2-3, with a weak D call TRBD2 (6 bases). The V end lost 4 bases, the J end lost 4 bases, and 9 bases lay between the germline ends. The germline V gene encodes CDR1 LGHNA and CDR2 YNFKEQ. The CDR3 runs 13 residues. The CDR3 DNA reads TGTGCCAGCAGCCGGCCGGGGGCAGATACGCAGTATTTT. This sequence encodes CASSRPGADTQYF.

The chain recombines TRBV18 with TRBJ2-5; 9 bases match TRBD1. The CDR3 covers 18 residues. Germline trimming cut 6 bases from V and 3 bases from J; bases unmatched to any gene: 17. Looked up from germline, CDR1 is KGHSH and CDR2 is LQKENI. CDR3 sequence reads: CASSRNINTGGAEETQYF. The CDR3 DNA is TGTGCCAGCTCCCGAAATATTAACACAGGGGGCGCAGAAGAGACCCAGTACTTC.

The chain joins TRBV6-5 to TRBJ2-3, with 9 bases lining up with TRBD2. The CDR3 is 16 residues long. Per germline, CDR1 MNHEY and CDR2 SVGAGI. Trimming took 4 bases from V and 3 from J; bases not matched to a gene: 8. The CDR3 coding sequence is TGTGCCAGCAGTTCGGGATCTAGCGGGGCTACAGATACGCAGTATTTT. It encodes CASSSGSSGATDTQYF.

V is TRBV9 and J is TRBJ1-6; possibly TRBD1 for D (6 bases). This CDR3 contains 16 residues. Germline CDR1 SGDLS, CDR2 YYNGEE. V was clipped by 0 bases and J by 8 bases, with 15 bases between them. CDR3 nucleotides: TGTGCCAGCAGCGTAGATACAGGGCTAGGGTATTCACCCCTCCACTTT. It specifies CASSVDTGLGYSPLHF.

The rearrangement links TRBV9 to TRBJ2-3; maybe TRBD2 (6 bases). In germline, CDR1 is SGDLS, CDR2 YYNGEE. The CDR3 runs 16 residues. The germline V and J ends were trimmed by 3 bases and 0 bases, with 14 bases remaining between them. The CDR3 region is CASSDAGGASTDTQYF. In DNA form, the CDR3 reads TGTGCCAGCAGCGATGCTGGCGGGGCTAGCACAGATACGCAGTATTTT.

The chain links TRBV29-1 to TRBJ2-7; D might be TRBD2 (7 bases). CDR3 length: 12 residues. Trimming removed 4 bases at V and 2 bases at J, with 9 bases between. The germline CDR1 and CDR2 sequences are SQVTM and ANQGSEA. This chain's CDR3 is CSVGGGPYEQYF. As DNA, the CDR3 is TGCAGCGTTGGCGGGGGCCCCTACGAGCAGTACTTC.

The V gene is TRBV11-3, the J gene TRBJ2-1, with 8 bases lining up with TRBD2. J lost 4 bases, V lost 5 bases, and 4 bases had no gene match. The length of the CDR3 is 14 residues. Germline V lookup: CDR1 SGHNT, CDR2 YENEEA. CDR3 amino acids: CASSISGGYNEQFF. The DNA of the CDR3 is TGTGCCAGCAGCATTTCGGGGGGGTACAATGAGCAGTTCTTC.

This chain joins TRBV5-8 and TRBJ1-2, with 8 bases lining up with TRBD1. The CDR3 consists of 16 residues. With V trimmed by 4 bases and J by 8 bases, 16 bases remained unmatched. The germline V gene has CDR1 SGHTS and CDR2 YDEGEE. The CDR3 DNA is TGTGCCAGCAGCGCAAACTTGGACAGGGCTAGATGGGGCTACACCTTC. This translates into CASSANLDRARWGYTF.

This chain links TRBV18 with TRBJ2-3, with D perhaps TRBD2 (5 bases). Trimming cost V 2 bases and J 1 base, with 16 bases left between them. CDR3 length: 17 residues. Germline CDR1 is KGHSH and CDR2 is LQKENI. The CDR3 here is CASSPNRPARGTDTQYF. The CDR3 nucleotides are TGTGCCAGCTCACCAAACCGCCCCGCGAGGGGCACAGATACGCAGTATTTT.

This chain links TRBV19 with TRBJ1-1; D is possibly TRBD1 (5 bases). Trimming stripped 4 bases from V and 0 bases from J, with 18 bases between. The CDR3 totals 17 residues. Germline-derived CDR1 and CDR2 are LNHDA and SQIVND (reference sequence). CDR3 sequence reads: CASSTETQTVMNTEAFF. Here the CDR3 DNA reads TGTGCCAGTAGTACCGAAACCCAGACAGTAATGAACACTGAAGCTTTCTTT.

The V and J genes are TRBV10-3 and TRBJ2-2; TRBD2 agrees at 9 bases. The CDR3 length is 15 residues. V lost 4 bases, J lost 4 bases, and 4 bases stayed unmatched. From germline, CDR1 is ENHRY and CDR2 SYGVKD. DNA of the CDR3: TGTGCCATCAGTGCGGGTAGCGGGGGCACCGGGGAGCTGTTTTTT. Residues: CAISAGSGGTGELFF.

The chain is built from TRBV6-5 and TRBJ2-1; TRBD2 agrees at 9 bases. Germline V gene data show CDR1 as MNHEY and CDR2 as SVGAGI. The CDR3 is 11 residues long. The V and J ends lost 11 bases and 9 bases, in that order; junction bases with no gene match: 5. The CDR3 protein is CAAGGELEQFF. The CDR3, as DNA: TGTGCCGCGGGAGGGGAACTTGAGCAGTTCTTC.

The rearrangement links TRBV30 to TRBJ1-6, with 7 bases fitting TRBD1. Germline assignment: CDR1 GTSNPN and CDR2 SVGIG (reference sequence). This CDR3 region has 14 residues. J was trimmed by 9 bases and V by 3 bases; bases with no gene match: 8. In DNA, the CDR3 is TGTGCCTGGAGAAGACAGGGAGGTGGTTCACCCCTCCACTTT. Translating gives CAWRRQGGGSPLHF.

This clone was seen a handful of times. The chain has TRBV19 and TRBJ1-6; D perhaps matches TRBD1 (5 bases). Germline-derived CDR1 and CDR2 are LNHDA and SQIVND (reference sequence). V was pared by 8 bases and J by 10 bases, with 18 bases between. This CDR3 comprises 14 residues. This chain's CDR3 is CASQGSRWGSPLHF. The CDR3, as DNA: TGTGCCAGTCAGGGCTCGCGGTGGGGATCACCCCTCCACTTT.

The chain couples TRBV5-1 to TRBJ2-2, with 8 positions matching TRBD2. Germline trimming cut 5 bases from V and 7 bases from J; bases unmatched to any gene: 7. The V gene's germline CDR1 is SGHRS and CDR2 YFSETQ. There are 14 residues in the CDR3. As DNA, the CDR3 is TGCGCCAGCAGAGGAACTAGCGGTCACGGGGAGCTGTTTTTT. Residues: CASRGTSGHGELFF.

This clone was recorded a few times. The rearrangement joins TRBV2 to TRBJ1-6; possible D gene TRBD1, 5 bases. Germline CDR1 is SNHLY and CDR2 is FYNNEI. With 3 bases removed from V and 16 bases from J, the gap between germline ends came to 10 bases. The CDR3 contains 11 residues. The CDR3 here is CASSDRGELHF. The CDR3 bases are TGTGCCAGCAGTGACCGGGGGGAACTCCACTTT.